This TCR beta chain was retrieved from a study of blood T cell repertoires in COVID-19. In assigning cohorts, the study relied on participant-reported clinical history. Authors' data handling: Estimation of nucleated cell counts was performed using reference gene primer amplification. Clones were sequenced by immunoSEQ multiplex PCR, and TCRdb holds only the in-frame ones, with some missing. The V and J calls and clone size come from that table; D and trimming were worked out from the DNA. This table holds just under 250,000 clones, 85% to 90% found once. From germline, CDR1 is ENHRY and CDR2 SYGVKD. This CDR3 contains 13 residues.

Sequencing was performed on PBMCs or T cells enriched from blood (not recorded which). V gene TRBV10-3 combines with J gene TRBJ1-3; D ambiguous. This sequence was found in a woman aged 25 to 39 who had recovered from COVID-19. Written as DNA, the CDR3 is TGTGCTACGACTCCCGAATTTGGAAACACCATATATTTT. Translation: CATTPEFGNTIYF.